Following are 20 T cell receptor beta chains from one sample sequenced in a study of neurological immune-mediated disorders. TCRdb fed the 5' RACE reads into MiXCR, producing one record per CDR3 protein. The sample lists roughly 27,000 distinct CDR3 sequences, 20% to 25% occurring once. The sample consisted of PBMCs. The receptors here all came from an older woman in good health.

This clonotype was detected ten times or more. The rearrangement links TRBV9 to TRBJ1-5, with D possibly TRBD1 on 5 matching bases. The CDR3 has 14 amino acids. Germline V gene lookup returns CDR1 SGDLS and CDR2 YYNGEE. Deletions cut 5 bases from V and 3 bases from J, with 12 bases between. CDR3 loop: CASSSDSSNQPQHF. CDR3 DNA sequence: TGTGCCAGCAGTTCAGACAGTTCCAATCAGCCCCAGCATTTT.

This clonotype has ten or more counts. The chain couples TRBV29-1 to TRBJ2-1, with D unclear. The CDR3 has 13 amino acids. Germline CDR1 and CDR2: SQVTM and ANQGSEA. V lost 7 bases, J lost 5 bases, and 15 bases lay in between. CDR3 protein: CSAATGPDNEQFF. The DNA of the CDR3 is TGCAGCGCCGCGACCGGGCCTGACAATGAGCAGTTCTTC.

The chain is built from TRBV11-3 and TRBJ2-5; the D gene is possibly TRBD2 (6 bases). The CDR3 is made up of 16 amino acids. Trimming shortened V by 1 base and J by 2 bases, and 14 bases separated the two germline ends. CDR1 is SGHNT, CDR2 YENEEA, per germline. This CDR3 is CASSLAPGAGQETQYF. The CDR3 DNA reads TGTGCCAGCAGCTTAGCACCGGGAGCCGGACAAGAGACCCAGTACTTC.

This sequence joins TRBV19 and TRBJ1-1, with no clear D. Per germline, CDR1 LNHDA and CDR2 SQIVND (reference sequence). The CDR3 sequence is 14 residues long. With 4 bases removed from V and 2 bases from J, the gap between germline ends came to 11 bases. In DNA, the CDR3 is TGTGCCAGTAGTACGCCCAGTGAAAACACTGAAGCTTTCTTT. This gives the protein CASSTPSENTEAFF. The full variable domain, completed using reference TRBV19 and TRBJ1-1, is DGGITQSPKYLFRKEGQNVTLSCEQNLNHDAMYWYRQDPGQGLRLIYYSQIVNDFQKGDIAEGYSVSREKKESFPLTVTSAQKNPTAFYLCASSTPSENTEAFFGQGTRLTVV.

This clonotype was found many times. A read error may be the cause here, since a much bigger clone is one base away. The chain uses TRBV4-2 and TRBJ2-7; 8 nucleotides match TRBD1. This CDR3 region has 15 residues. Per the germline V gene, CDR1 is LGHNA and CDR2 is YNFKEQ. Trimming at V came to 6 bases and at J to 2 bases, leaving 9 bases not matched to a gene. The CDR3 is CASRDRVEDTYEQYF. The CDR3 DNA follows: TGTGCCAGCAGGGACAGGGTGGAAGATACCTACGAGCAGTACTTC.

This clonotype was detected ten times or more. A much larger clone differs from this one at a single base, so this may be a read error. This chain links TRBV11-2 with TRBJ2-5; D not resolved. CDR3 length equals 13 residues. CDR1 SGHAT and CDR2 FQNNGV come from the germline V gene. V shed 0 bases and J shed 5 bases, with 7 bases lying between them. The CDR3 DNA reads TGTGCCAGCAGCTTAGATCCGATGGAGACCCAGTACTTC. It is translated as CASSLDPMETQYF.

This clonotype showed up many times. CDR3 protein: CASGGLAVKETQYF. The CDR3 DNA reads as TGTGCCAGCGGCGGACTAGCGGTTAAAGAGACCCAGTACTTC. V gene TRBV28 combines with J gene TRBJ2-5, with 10 nucleotides matching TRBD2. With 8 bases clipped from V and 3 bases from J, the junction kept 6 bases outside the gene matches. Germline lookup yields CDR1 MDHEN and CDR2 SYDVKM. The CDR3 length is 14 residues.

This clonotype was seen repeatedly, ten times or more. The chain couples TRBV13 to TRBJ2-5, with 10 nucleotides matching TRBD1. This CDR3 is 18 amino acids long. Germline V gives CDR1 PRHDT, CDR2 FYEKMQ (reference sequence). Losses at the gene ends were 5 bases for V and 4 bases for J; bases not matched to a gene: 16. CDR3 region: CASSRESTSGTGVETQYF. The CDR3 coding sequence is TGTGCCAGCAGCCGAGAATCCACCTCCGGGACAGGGGTAGAGACCCAGTACTTC.

This clonotype was picked up many times. The chain couples TRBV20-1 to TRBJ2-3; the match to TRBD1 covers 9 bases. The V gene's germline CDR1 is DFQATT and CDR2 SNEGSKA (reference sequence). This CDR3 spans 15 amino acids. J was trimmed by 3 bases and V by 4 bases; bases with no gene match: 8. The DNA of the CDR3 is TGCAGTGCTACGGATCTGGGACAGGGAACAGATACGCAGTATTTT. Amino acids: CSATDLGQGTDTQYF.

This clonotype was counted many times. The chain employs TRBV7-2 and TRBJ1-3, with D unresolved. V was trimmed by 1 base and J by 2 bases, leaving 9 bases between them. Germline V gene sequence: CDR1 SGHTA, CDR2 FQGNSA. The CDR3 is 15 amino acids. This CDR3 reads CASSLEGRPGNTIYF. DNA for the CDR3: TGTGCCAGCAGCTTAGAGGGCAGGCCTGGAAACACCATATATTTT. The whole variable domain, remainder taken from reference TRBV7-2 and TRBJ1-3, is GAGVSQSPSNKVTEKGKDVELRCDPISGHTALYWYRQSLGQGLEFLIYFQGNSAPDKSGLPSDRFSAERTGGSVSTLTIQRTQQEDSAVYLCASSLEGRPGNTIYFGEGSWLTVV.

The chain has TRBV5-1 and TRBJ2-7, with 9 bases that match TRBD1. Germline trimming cut 4 bases from V and 5 bases from J; bases unmatched to any gene: 7. Per germline, CDR1 SGHRS and CDR2 YFSETQ. This CDR3 spans 14 amino acids. CDR3 sequence: CASSLGQGGNEQYF. The CDR3 nucleotides read TGCGCCAGCAGCCTGGGACAGGGTGGGAACGAGCAGTACTTC.

There are many counts of this clonotype. The chain is built from TRBV28 and TRBJ2-4, with D perhaps given as TRBD1 or TRBD2 (5 bases each). The CDR3 totals 13 residues. The germline V gene encodes CDR1 MDHEN and CDR2 SYDVKM. V lost 4 bases and J 5 bases, leaving 9 bases between the germline ends. Written as DNA, the CDR3 is TGTGCCAGCAGTTCCGGGACGGAAAACATTCAGTACTTC. Translating it yields CASSSGTENIQYF.

This clonotype showed up many times. CDR3 region: CASSSSLTNEKLFF. The CDR3, as DNA: TGTGCCAGCAGCTCGAGTCTAACTAATGAAAAACTGTTTTTT. J is TRBJ1-4 and V is TRBV11-2; D is undetermined. Germline V gene lookup returns CDR1 SGHAT and CDR2 FQNNGV. Between the trimmed V and J ends, which lost 4 bases and 1 base, there was a span of 7 bases. This CDR3 contains 14 residues.

The gene calls are TRBV5-6 and TRBJ2-1, with D possibly being TRBD1 or TRBD2 (5 bases each). This CDR3 has 12 residues. Trimming took 4 bases from V and 5 from J, leaving 7 bases between them. Per the germline V gene, CDR1 is SGHDT and CDR2 is YYEEEE. CDR3 coding DNA: TGTGCCAGCAGCCGGGGACACAATGAGCAGTTCTTC. As protein: CASSRGHNEQFF.

This clonotype has a count of ten or more. The chain uses TRBV29-1 and TRBJ1-3; D is unresolved. Germline V gene data show CDR1 as SQVTM and CDR2 as ANQGSEA. The V end was cut by 3 bases, the J end by 3 bases, with 3 bases between. The CDR3 contains 11 residues. As DNA, the CDR3 is TGCAGCGTTGAGGTTGGAAACACCATATATTTT. Its protein is CSVEVGNTIYF. Using reference TRBV29-1 and TRBJ1-3 for the parts outside the CDR3, the full variable domain is SAVISQKPSRDICQRGTSLTIQCQVDSQVTMMFWYRQQPGQSLTLIATANQGSEATYESGFVIDKFPISRPNLTFSTLTVSNMSPEDSSIYLCSVEVGNTIYFGEGSWLTVV.

With respect to this clonotype: A read error may be the cause here, since a much bigger clone is one base away. The chain joins TRBV5-1 to TRBJ2-7; 9 nucleotides align to TRBD1. The CDR3 covers 16 residues. In germline, CDR1 is SGHRS, CDR2 YFSETQ. CDR3 bases: TGCGCCAGCAGCTTGGAATGGCGGACAGGGGCCTACGAGAAGTACTTC. This translates into CASSLEWRTGAYEKYF.

This clonotype ranks as medium-sized (0.01 to 0.1%). V and J are TRBV20-1 and TRBJ2-3, with D possibly called TRBD1 or TRBD2 (6 bases each). V lost 7 bases to trimming and J lost 2 bases, with 10 bases between them. CDR3 length equals 12 residues. The germline CDR1 and CDR2 sequences are DFQATT and SNEGSKA (reference sequence). DNA for the CDR3: TGCAGTGAAGGGGGGATCACAGATACGCAGTATTTT. Protein sequence: CSEGGITDTQYF.

In its sample, this clonotype was seen many times. The chain links TRBV7-2 to TRBJ1-5; D is undetermined. V was pared by 5 bases and J by 3 bases, with 8 bases between. The germline V gene has CDR1 SGHTA and CDR2 FQGNSA. This CDR3 comprises 13 residues. CDR3: CASSQRTNQPQHF. The CDR3 DNA sequence: TGTGCCAGCAGCCAAAGGACCAATCAGCCCCAGCATTTT.

This clonotype was counted many times. The chain recombines TRBV27 with TRBJ2-7, with a tentative D call TRBD1 (6 bases). The CDR3 runs 11 residues. V lost 4 bases and J lost 7, with 8 bases in between. Germline assignment: CDR1 MNHEY and CDR2 SMNVEV (reference sequence). CDR3 loop: CASSWGQEQYF. In nucleotides, the CDR3 is TGTGCCAGCAGTTGGGGGCAGGAGCAGTACTTC.

This clonotype occurred many times. The chain is built from TRBV18 and TRBJ2-3; D not resolved. The germline CDR1 and CDR2 sequences are KGHSH and LQKENI. The CDR3 is 14 amino acids. V was trimmed by 2 bases and J by 3 bases, leaving 9 bases between them. CDR3 DNA: TGTGCCAGCTCACCAATTCCAGCGACAGATACGCAGTATTTT. Translation gives CASSPIPATDTQYF.